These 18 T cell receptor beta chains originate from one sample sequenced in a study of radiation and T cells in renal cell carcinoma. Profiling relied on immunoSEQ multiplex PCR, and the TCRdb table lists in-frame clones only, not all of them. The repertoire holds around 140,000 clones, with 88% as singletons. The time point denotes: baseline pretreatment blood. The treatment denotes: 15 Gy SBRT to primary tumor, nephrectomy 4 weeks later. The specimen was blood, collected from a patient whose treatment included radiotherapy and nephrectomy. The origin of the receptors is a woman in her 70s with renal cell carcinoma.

CDR3 sequence reads: CASSLLTSGVPYEQYF. The CDR3 bases are TGCGCCAGCAGCCTGCTGACTAGCGGGGTCCCCTACGAGCAGTACTTC. V is TRBV5-1 and J is TRBJ2-7; 11 bases map to TRBD2. V lost 4 bases and J lost 2; bases outside the gene matches: 8. The CDR3 totals 16 residues. Germline loops: CDR1 SGHRS, CDR2 YFSETQ. Drawing the rest from reference TRBV5-1 and TRBJ2-7, the complete variable domain is KAGVTQTPRYLIKTRGQQVTLSCSPISGHRSVSWYQQTPGQGLQFLFEYFSETQRNKGNFPGRFSGRQFSNSRSEMNVSTLELGDSALYLCASSLLTSGVPYEQYFGPGTRLTVT.

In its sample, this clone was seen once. CDR3 protein: CASSRTGNTEAFF. The DNA of the CDR3 is TGTGCCAGCAGTCGCACTGGGAACACTGAAGCTTTCTTT. The genes are TRBV6-6 and TRBJ1-1; D gene unclear. CDR3 length: 13 residues. CDR1 MNHNY and CDR2 SVGAGI come from the germline V gene (reference sequence). Trimming took 5 bases from V and 1 from J, leaving 8 bases between them.

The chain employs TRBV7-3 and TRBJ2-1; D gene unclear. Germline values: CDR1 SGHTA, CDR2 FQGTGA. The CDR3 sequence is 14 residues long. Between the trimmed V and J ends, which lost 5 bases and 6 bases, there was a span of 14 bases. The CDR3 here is CASSRDSTGNEQFF. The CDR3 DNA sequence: TGTGCCAGCAGCCGAGACTCGACTGGCAATGAGCAGTTCTTC.

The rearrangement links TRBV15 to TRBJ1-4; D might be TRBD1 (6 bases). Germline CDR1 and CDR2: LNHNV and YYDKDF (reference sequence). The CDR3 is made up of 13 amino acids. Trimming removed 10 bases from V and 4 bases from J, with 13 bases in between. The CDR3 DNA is TGTGCCATTGCCACGGGACATAATGAAAAACTGTTTTTT. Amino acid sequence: CAIATGHNEKLFF.

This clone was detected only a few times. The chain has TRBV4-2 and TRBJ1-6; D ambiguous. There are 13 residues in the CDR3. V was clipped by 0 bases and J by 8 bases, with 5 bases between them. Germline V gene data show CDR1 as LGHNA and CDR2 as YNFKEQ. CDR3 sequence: CASSQDPYSPLHF. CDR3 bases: TGTGCCAGCAGCCAAGACCCATATTCACCCCTCCACTTT.

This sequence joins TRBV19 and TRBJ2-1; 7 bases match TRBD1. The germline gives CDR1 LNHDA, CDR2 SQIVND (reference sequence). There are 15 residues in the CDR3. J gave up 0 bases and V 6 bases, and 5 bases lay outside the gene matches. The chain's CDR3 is CASSLGQRSYNEQFF. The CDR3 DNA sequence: TGTGCCAGTAGCCTGGGACAGCGCTCCTACAATGAGCAGTTCTTC.

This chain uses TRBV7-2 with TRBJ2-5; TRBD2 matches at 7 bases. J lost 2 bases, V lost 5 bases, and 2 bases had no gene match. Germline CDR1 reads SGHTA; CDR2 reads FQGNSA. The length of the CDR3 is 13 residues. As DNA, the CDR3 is TGTGCCAGCAGCGTCGGGGGGCAAGAGACCCAGTACTTC. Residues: CASSVGGQETQYF.

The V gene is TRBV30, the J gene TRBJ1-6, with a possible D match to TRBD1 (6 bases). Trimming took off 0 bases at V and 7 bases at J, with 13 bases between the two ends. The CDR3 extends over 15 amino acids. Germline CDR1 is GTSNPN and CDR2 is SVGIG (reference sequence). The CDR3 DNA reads TGTGCCTGGAGTGTAACGGACAGCAGAAATTCACCCCTCCACTTT. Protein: CAWSVTDSRNSPLHF. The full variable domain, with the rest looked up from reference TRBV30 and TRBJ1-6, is SQTIHQWPATLVQPVGSPLSLECTVEGTSNPNLYWYRQAAGRGLQLLFYSVGIGQISSEVPQNLSASRPQDRQFILSSKKLLLSDSGFYLCAWSVTDSRNSPLHFGNGTRLTVT.

The CDR3 DNA follows: TGTGCCTGGAGTCTCCCCCTGGGGATTCCCGGGGAGCTGTTTTTT. Translation: CAWSLPLGIPGELFF. The chain recombines TRBV30 with TRBJ2-2; D is unresolved. Trimming removed 2 bases from V and 6 bases from J, with 16 bases in between. The CDR3 has 15 amino acids. The germline V gene has CDR1 GTSNPN and CDR2 SVGIG (reference sequence).

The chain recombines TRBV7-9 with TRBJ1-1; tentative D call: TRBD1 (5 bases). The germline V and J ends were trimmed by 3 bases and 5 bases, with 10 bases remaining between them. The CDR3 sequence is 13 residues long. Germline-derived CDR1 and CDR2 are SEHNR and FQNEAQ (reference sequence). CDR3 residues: CASSFREGTEAFF. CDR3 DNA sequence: TGTGCCAGCAGCTTTCGGGAGGGGACTGAAGCTTTCTTT.

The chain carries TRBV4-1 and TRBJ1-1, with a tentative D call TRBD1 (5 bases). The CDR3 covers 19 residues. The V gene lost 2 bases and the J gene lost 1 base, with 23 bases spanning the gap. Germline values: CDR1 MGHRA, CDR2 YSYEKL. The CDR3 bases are TGCGCCAGCAGCCAAATGGACCCGGGAAAGGGACTGCAGAACACTGAAGCTTTCTTT. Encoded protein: CASSQMDPGKGLQNTEAFF.

The DNA of the CDR3 is TGTGCCAGCTCCACCAGCACTAGCGGGGGGACATACAATGAGCAGTTCTTC. As protein: CASSTSTSGGTYNEQFF. J is TRBJ2-1 and V is TRBV18; 12 bases line up with TRBD2. Germline loops: CDR1 KGHSH, CDR2 LQKENI. Trimming at V came to 6 bases and at J to 4 bases, leaving 10 bases not matched to a gene. This CDR3 region has 17 residues. Full variable domain (outside the CDR3, taken from reference TRBV18 and TRBJ2-1): NAGVMQNPRHLVRRRGQEARLRCSPMKGHSHVYWYRQLPEEGLKFMVYLQKENIIDESGMPKERFSAEFPKEGPSILRIQQVVRGDSAAYFCASSTSTSGGTYNEQFFGPGTRLTVL.

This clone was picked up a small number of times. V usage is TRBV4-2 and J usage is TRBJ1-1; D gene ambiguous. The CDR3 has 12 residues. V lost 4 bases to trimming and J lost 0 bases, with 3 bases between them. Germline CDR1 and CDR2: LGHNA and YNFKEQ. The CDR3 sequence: CASSLLNTEAFF. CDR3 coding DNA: TGTGCCAGCAGCCTCCTGAACACTGAAGCTTTCTTT.

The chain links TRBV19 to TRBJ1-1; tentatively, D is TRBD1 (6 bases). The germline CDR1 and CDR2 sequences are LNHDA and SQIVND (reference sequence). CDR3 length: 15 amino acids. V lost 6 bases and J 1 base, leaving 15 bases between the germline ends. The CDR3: CASSAPLQGNTEAFF. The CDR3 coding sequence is TGTGCCAGTAGCGCCCCGTTACAGGGGAACACTGAAGCTTTCTTT.

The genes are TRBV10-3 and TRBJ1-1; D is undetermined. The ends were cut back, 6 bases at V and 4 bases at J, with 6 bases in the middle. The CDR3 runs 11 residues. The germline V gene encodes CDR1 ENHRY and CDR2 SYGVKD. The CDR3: CAIREGTEAFF. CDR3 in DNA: TGTGCCATCAGGGAGGGCACTGAAGCTTTCTTT.

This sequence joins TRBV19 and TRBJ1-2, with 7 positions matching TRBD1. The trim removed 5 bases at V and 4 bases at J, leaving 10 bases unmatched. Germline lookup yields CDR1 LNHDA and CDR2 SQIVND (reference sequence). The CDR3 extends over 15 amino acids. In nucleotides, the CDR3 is TGTGCCAGTAGTTCAACAGGGGCGGCGGGCTATGGCTACACCTTC. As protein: CASSSTGAAGYGYTF.

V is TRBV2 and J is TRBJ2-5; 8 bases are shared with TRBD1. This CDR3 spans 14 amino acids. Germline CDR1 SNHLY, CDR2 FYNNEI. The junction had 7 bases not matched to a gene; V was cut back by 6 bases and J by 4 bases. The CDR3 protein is CASRQGDGVETQYF. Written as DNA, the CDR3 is TGTGCCAGCAGACAGGGGGATGGGGTAGAGACCCAGTACTTC.

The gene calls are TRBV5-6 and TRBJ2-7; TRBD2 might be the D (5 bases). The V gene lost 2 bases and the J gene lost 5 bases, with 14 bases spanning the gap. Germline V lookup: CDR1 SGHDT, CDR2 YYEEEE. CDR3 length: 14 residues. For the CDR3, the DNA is TGTGCCAGCAGCTTTCGACGCGAGGGCGACGAGCAGTACTTC. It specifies CASSFRREGDEQYF.